The 15 T cell receptor beta chains listed next were all sequenced from one sample in a study of T cell responses to AZD1222 COVID-19 vaccine. TCRdb keeps only in-frame clones here, not all; method: immunoSEQ multiplex PCR. Here the sample spans about 150,000 clones, around 90% being singletons. The material was peripheral blood, obtained on day 0 of AZD1222 vaccination. These receptors were taken from an adult in good health.

The CDR3 DNA reads as TGTGCCTGGGTGATAGCCACCGGGGAGCTGTTTTTT. Translation gives CAWVIATGELFF. The V and J genes are TRBV30 and TRBJ2-2; D uncertain. V was cut by 5 bases and J by 4 bases, with 8 bases left in between. Germline loops: CDR1 GTSNPN, CDR2 SVGIG (reference sequence). This CDR3 region has 12 residues.

The chain joins TRBV3-1 (or the pseudogene TRBV3-2) to TRBJ2-5; 13 bases map to TRBD2. The CDR3 is 17 amino acids. V was clipped by 0 bases and J by 1 base; unmatched bases: 2. The germline gives CDR1 LGHDT, CDR2 YNNKEL (reference sequence). The CDR3 nucleotides read TGTGCCAGCAGCCAAGATGGACTAGCGGGAGTCCAAGAGACCCAGTACTTC. Protein: CASSQDGLAGVQETQYF.

The chain joins TRBV5-1 to TRBJ2-1, with 8 bases aligning to TRBD2. CDR1 is SGHRS and CDR2 is YFSETQ in the germline V gene. The CDR3 has 14 amino acids. V trimming: 6 bases; J trimming: 5 bases; junction bases outside the gene matches: 7. Written as DNA, the CDR3 is TGCGCCAGCAATAAGCGGGAGTTCGACAATGAGCAGTTCTTC. This sequence encodes CASNKREFDNEQFF.

As concerns this clone: Other DNA sequences from this sample encode an identical CDR3 as well. This chain joins TRBV7-3 and TRBJ2-6, with unresolved D. V was clipped by 2 bases and J by 0 bases, with 2 bases between them. Germline CDR1 SGHTA, CDR2 FQGTGA. The CDR3 covers 14 residues. The CDR3 region has the DNA TGTGCCAGCAGCTTAGTCTCTGGGGCCAACGTCCTGACTTTC. This sequence encodes CASSLVSGANVLTF.

This clone appeared once. V usage is TRBV7-2 and J usage is TRBJ2-1, with D possibly TRBD2 on 6 matching bases. V lost 5 bases, J lost 7 bases, and 21 bases lay in between. CDR1 is SGHTA and CDR2 is FQGNSA in the germline V gene. CDR3 length: 16 amino acids. The CDR3 DNA is TGTGCCAGCAGCCCTGTGACTGGGGGGATTAGGAATGAGCAGTTCTTC. Translating gives CASSPVTGGIRNEQFF.

The chain carries TRBV19 and TRBJ2-1, with D perhaps given as TRBD1 or TRBD2 (5 bases each). The ends were cut back, 5 bases at V and 0 bases at J, with 11 bases in the middle. Germline V gene sequence: CDR1 LNHDA, CDR2 SQIVND (reference sequence). There are 15 residues in the CDR3. In DNA form, the CDR3 reads TGTGCCAGTAGTGAAGCGGACAACTCCTACAATGAGCAGTTCTTC. Protein: CASSEADNSYNEQFF. Variable domain in full (rest from reference TRBV19 and TRBJ2-1): DGGITQSPKYLFRKEGQNVTLSCEQNLNHDAMYWYRQDPGQGLRLIYYSQIVNDFQKGDIAEGYSVSREKKESFPLTVTSAQKNPTAFYLCASSEADNSYNEQFFGPGTRLTVL.

This chain uses TRBV11-2 with TRBJ2-3; 7 bases line up with TRBD2. The germline V gene encodes CDR1 SGHAT and CDR2 FQNNGV. The CDR3 is 14 amino acids. V gave up 11 bases and J gave up 3 bases; unmatched junction bases: 11. In nucleotides, the CDR3 is TGTGCCCGCCCTGGCGGGAGCGGGACAGATACGCAGTATTTT. It is translated as CARPGGSGTDTQYF. Full variable domain (remainder filled in from reference TRBV11-2 and TRBJ2-3): EAGVAQSPRYKIIEKRQSVAFWCNPISGHATLYWYQQILGQGPKLLIQFQNNGVVDDSQLPKDRFSAERLKGVDSTLKIQPAKLEDSAVYLCARPGGSGTDTQYFGPGTRLTVL.

This chain joins TRBV11-2 and TRBJ2-2, with 9 bases that match TRBD2. The CDR3 has 19 amino acids. CDR1 and CDR2 (germline): SGHAT, FQNNGV. The ends lost 5 bases at V and 3 bases at J; junction bases unmatched: 16. The CDR3 region has the DNA TGTGCCAGCAGCCCGGGGGGTAGCGGGAGCTGGTTGGACACCGGGGAGCTGTTTTTT. This gives the protein CASSPGGSGSWLDTGELFF. Full variable domain (missing parts from reference TRBV11-2 and TRBJ2-2): EAGVAQSPRYKIIEKRQSVAFWCNPISGHATLYWYQQILGQGPKLLIQFQNNGVVDDSQLPKDRFSAERLKGVDSTLKIQPAKLEDSAVYLCASSPGGSGSWLDTGELFFGEGSRLTVL.

The V gene is TRBV3-1 (or the pseudogene TRBV3-2), the J gene TRBJ2-5; D remains ambiguous. From germline, CDR1 is LGHDT and CDR2 YNNKEL (reference sequence). Trimming stripped 1 base from V and 5 bases from J, with 8 bases between. The CDR3 totals 13 residues. CDR3 sequence reads: CASSQAGAETQYF. The CDR3 nucleotides are TGTGCCAGCAGCCAAGCCGGTGCGGAGACCCAGTACTTC.

The rearrangement uses TRBV7-2 and TRBJ1-1; unclear D gene. Looked up from germline, CDR1 is SGHTA and CDR2 is FQGNSA. Trimming shortened V by 2 bases and J by 5 bases, and 6 bases separated the two germline ends. CDR3 length equals 12 residues. This CDR3 reads CASSLYGTEAFF. The DNA for the CDR3 is TGTGCCAGCAGCTTATACGGAACTGAAGCTTTCTTT.

The DNA for the CDR3 is TGCAGCGTGCCGGGTCCTAACACCGGGGAGCTGTTTTTT. It specifies CSVPGPNTGELFF. The chain uses TRBV29-1 and TRBJ2-2, with D unresolved. CDR3 length equals 13 residues. The V gene lost 6 bases and the J gene lost 2 bases, with 10 bases spanning the gap. Germline CDR1 SQVTM, CDR2 ANQGSEA.

V and J are TRBV30 and TRBJ1-2; D is possibly TRBD1 (6 bases). V lost 0 bases and J 7 bases, leaving 12 bases between the germline ends. The CDR3 contains 13 residues. Germline V gives CDR1 GTSNPN, CDR2 SVGIG (reference sequence). The CDR3 spells CAWSVQGGVGYTF. The CDR3 region has the DNA TGTGCCTGGAGTGTACAGGGTGGGGTTGGCTACACCTTC.

In regard to this clone: At one end, the junction sequence differs from germline, possibly due to a read error. This chain uses TRBV5-1 with TRBJ1-1; TRBD1 matches 12 bases. This CDR3 contains 15 residues. The germline CDR1 and CDR2 sequences are SGHRS and YFSETQ. The CDR3 sequence: CASSTPGQGATEVFF. The CDR3 nucleotides read TGCGCCAGCAGCACCCCGGGACAGGGGGCGACTGAAGTTTTCTTT.

The rearrangement links TRBV18 to TRBJ2-3; D assignment may be TRBD1 or TRBD2 (5 bases each). This CDR3 is built from 18 residues. Per the germline V gene, CDR1 is KGHSH and CDR2 is LQKENI. V lost 3 bases and J 4 bases, leaving 23 bases between the germline ends. The DNA of the CDR3 is TGTGCCAGCTCACCCTCAGTTATGGGGGAGCCCCACCCAGATACGCAGTATTTT. This codes for CASSPSVMGEPHPDTQYF.

This chain uses TRBV28 with TRBJ2-7, with D perhaps being TRBD1 or TRBD2 (5 bases each). The germline V gene has CDR1 MDHEN and CDR2 SYDVKM. The CDR3 has 14 amino acids. V lost 6 bases to trimming and J lost 2 bases, with 14 bases between them. CDR3 residues: CASREPGPAYEQYF. DNA of the CDR3: TGTGCCAGCAGAGAACCGGGACCGGCCTACGAGCAGTACTTC.